These T cell receptor beta chains were read from a single sample in a study of blood T cell repertoires in COVID-19. Sequencing was performed with immunoSEQ multiplex PCR; in TCRdb, only in-frame clones are kept and a portion is missing. The sample shows over 100,000 clones, roughly 88% of them seen only once. Sequenced input: peripheral blood. The receptors shown here come from a woman at least 80 years old with active or convalescent COVID-19. CDR3s include the opening cysteine and the closing phenylalanine or tryptophan. Fields, in order: V gene, CDR3 length, D gene, J gene, clone size, CDR3 DNA, CDR3 protein. D genes are given only for firm matches. Size values are once, few and many counts, or a class for expanded clones, and some rows have none.

v_call: TRBV6-5
cdr3_length: 15
d_call: .
j_call: TRBJ2-7
clone_size: few
cdr3_nt: TGTGCCAGCAGACACAGGGATCAGGGGTCCTACGAGCAGTACTTC
cdr3_aa: CASRHRDQGSYEQYF

v_call: TRBV7-8
cdr3_length: 16
d_call: .
j_call: TRBJ2-7
clone_size: .
cdr3_nt: TGTGCCAGCAGCTTAGGAAGTTGGCAGGTCAAATACGAGCAGTACTTC
cdr3_aa: CASSLGSWQVKYEQYF

v_call: TRBV21-1
cdr3_length: 15
d_call: .
j_call: TRBJ2-7
clone_size: few
cdr3_nt: TGTGCCAGCAGCAAATTACGGGAGGGCGTGGACGAGCAGTACTTC
cdr3_aa: CASSKLREGVDEQYF

v_call: TRBV12-3/TRBV12-4
cdr3_length: 12
d_call: TRBD1
j_call: TRBJ2-7
clone_size: .
cdr3_nt: TGTGCCAGCAGGGGGACAGGAGCCGAGCAGTACTTC
cdr3_aa: CASRGTGAEQYF

v_call: TRBV25-1
cdr3_length: 17
d_call: TRBD1
j_call: TRBJ1-4
clone_size: .
cdr3_nt: TGTGCCAGCAGTGAATTAGGACGGACAGGGGCTAATGAAAAACTGTTTTTT
cdr3_aa: CASSELGRTGANEKLFF

v_call: TRBV27
cdr3_length: 15
d_call: TRBD2
j_call: TRBJ2-3
clone_size: once
cdr3_nt: TGTGCCAGCAGTCGGCGGGCGGGGGGCACAGATACGCAGTATTTT
cdr3_aa: CASSRRAGGTDTQYF

v_call: TRBV19
cdr3_length: 15
d_call: .
j_call: TRBJ2-7
clone_size: .
cdr3_nt: TGTGCCAGTAGTATAGGTATGACAGCCGCCTACGAGCAGTACTTC
cdr3_aa: CASSIGMTAAYEQYF

v_call: TRBV28
cdr3_length: 13
d_call: TRBD1
j_call: TRBJ1-2
clone_size: few
cdr3_nt: TGTGCCAGCAGTTTGACAGGGAATCGTGGCTACACCTTC
cdr3_aa: CASSLTGNRGYTF

v_call: TRBV9
cdr3_length: 14
d_call: TRBD1
j_call: TRBJ2-2
clone_size: .
cdr3_nt: TGTGCCAGCTCTGGACAGGTTACCACCGGGGAGCTGTTTTTT
cdr3_aa: CASSGQVTTGELFF

v_call: TRBV4-1
cdr3_length: 19
d_call: TRBD2
j_call: TRBJ2-1
clone_size: .
cdr3_nt: TGCGCCAGCAGCCCTCGCGGACCCTGGACTAGCGGGAGGTCGTATGAGCAGTTCTTC
cdr3_aa: CASSPRGPWTSGRSYEQFF

v_call: TRBV5-1
cdr3_length: 14
d_call: .
j_call: TRBJ1-2
clone_size: .
cdr3_nt: TGCGCCAGCAGCTTGGAACTCGGTAACTATGGCTACACCTTC
cdr3_aa: CASSLELGNYGYTF

v_call: TRBV5-1
cdr3_length: 14
d_call: .
j_call: TRBJ1-1
clone_size: .
cdr3_nt: TGCGCCAGCAGCCCCAGGGGTTGGGACACTGAAGCTTTCTTT
cdr3_aa: CASSPRGWDTEAFF

v_call: TRBV25-1
cdr3_length: 13
d_call: TRBD1
j_call: TRBJ2-7
clone_size: .
cdr3_nt: TGTGCCAGCAGTTTGACAGGGGTCCACGAGCAGTACTTC
cdr3_aa: CASSLTGVHEQYF

v_call: TRBV19
cdr3_length: 14
d_call: .
j_call: TRBJ1-5
clone_size: .
cdr3_nt: TGTGCCAGTATCCTACCGGGGAGCAATCAGCCCCAGCATTTT
cdr3_aa: CASILPGSNQPQHF

v_call: TRBV6-4
cdr3_length: 14
d_call: .
j_call: TRBJ2-7
clone_size: few
cdr3_nt: TGTGCCAGCAGCGTACAAGGGGGGGACTACGAGCAGTACTTC
cdr3_aa: CASSVQGGDYEQYF

v_call: TRBV7-2
cdr3_length: 14
d_call: .
j_call: TRBJ2-5
clone_size: .
cdr3_nt: TGTGCCAGCAGCTTGCAGCGGAGCCAAGAGACCCAGTACTTC
cdr3_aa: CASSLQRSQETQYF

v_call: TRBV5-1
cdr3_length: 14
d_call: .
j_call: TRBJ1-4
clone_size: .
cdr3_nt: TGCGCCACCTCCTCCGGGACAAATAATGAAAAACTGTTTTTT
cdr3_aa: CATSSGTNNEKLFF

v_call: TRBV5-4
cdr3_length: 17
d_call: .
j_call: TRBJ2-5
clone_size: .
cdr3_nt: TGTGCCAGCAGCTTGAGCGGGTCTAATCCCCGGGCAGAGACCCAGTACTTC
cdr3_aa: CASSLSGSNPRAETQYF

v_call: TRBV2
cdr3_length: 15
d_call: TRBD1
j_call: TRBJ2-3
clone_size: .
cdr3_nt: TGTGCCAGCAGTGAGGACAGGTTTAGGACAGATACGCAGTATTTT
cdr3_aa: CASSEDRFRTDTQYF

v_call: TRBV6-1
cdr3_length: 12
d_call: .
j_call: TRBJ2-3
clone_size: .
cdr3_nt: TGTGCCAGCAGTGATCCGGGGAATACGCAGTATTTT
cdr3_aa: CASSDPGNTQYF

v_call: TRBV4-1
cdr3_length: 18
d_call: .
j_call: TRBJ2-1
clone_size: .
cdr3_nt: TGCGCCAGCAGCCAAGTTTCGATAGTTACTAGCAGCTACAATGAGCAGTTCTTC
cdr3_aa: CASSQVSIVTSSYNEQFF

v_call: TRBV5-1
cdr3_length: 15
d_call: .
j_call: TRBJ1-2
clone_size: .
cdr3_nt: TGCGCCAGCTCTACTTCCCTGACTCAAGCCGGGGGCTACACCTTC
cdr3_aa: CASSTSLTQAGGYTF

v_call: TRBV7-3
cdr3_length: 13
d_call: .
j_call: TRBJ1-1
clone_size: once
cdr3_nt: TGTGCCAGCAGCTTAGGGCAGGGGTACCCAGCTTTCTTT
cdr3_aa: CASSLGQGYPAFF

v_call: TRBV7-9
cdr3_length: 17
d_call: .
j_call: TRBJ1-5
clone_size: .
cdr3_nt: TGTGCCAGCAGCCCGCTAGACAGGAGATATAGCAATCAGCCCCAGCATTTT
cdr3_aa: CASSPLDRRYSNQPQHF

v_call: TRBV6-5
cdr3_length: 14
d_call: .
j_call: TRBJ1-5
clone_size: .
cdr3_nt: TGTGCCAGCAGCAGAGAGAGACGGGATCAGCCCCAGCATTTT
cdr3_aa: CASSRERRDQPQHF

v_call: TRBV5-1
cdr3_length: 18
d_call: TRBD2
j_call: TRBJ2-6
clone_size: .
cdr3_nt: TGCGCCAGCAGCTTGCCGCATAGCGGGAGGGCTGGGGCCAACGTCCTGACTTTC
cdr3_aa: CASSLPHSGRAGANVLTF

v_call: TRBV6-6
cdr3_length: 11
d_call: .
j_call: TRBJ2-1
clone_size: .
cdr3_nt: TGTGCCAGCAGTTCCCTTAATGAGCAGTTCTTC
cdr3_aa: CASSSLNEQFF

v_call: TRBV14
cdr3_length: 16
d_call: .
j_call: TRBJ1-1
clone_size: .
cdr3_nt: TGTGCCAGCAGCCCTTTTGGGCTTATACGGAACACTGAAGCTTTCTTT
cdr3_aa: CASSPFGLIRNTEAFF

v_call: TRBV19
cdr3_length: 14
d_call: TRBD1
j_call: TRBJ1-5
clone_size: .
cdr3_nt: TGTGCCAGTAGTAGGGGACAGGGTATTCAGCCCCAGCATTTT
cdr3_aa: CASSRGQGIQPQHF

v_call: TRBV28
cdr3_length: 17
d_call: TRBD1
j_call: TRBJ1-4
clone_size: .
cdr3_nt: TGTGCCAGCAGCCCTCCTTCTACAGGGGGCCCTAATGAAAAACTGTTTTTT
cdr3_aa: CASSPPSTGGPNEKLFF

v_call: TRBV7-9
cdr3_length: 13
d_call: TRBD1
j_call: TRBJ1-6
clone_size: .
cdr3_nt: TGTGCCAGCAGCCCCTGGGACAGGACGCCCCTCCACTTT
cdr3_aa: CASSPWDRTPLHF

v_call: TRBV7-2
cdr3_length: 14
d_call: .
j_call: TRBJ2-1
clone_size: once
cdr3_nt: TGTGCCAGCACCCCAGGAGGCTCCTACAATGAGCAGTTCTTC
cdr3_aa: CASTPGGSYNEQFF

v_call: TRBV10-3
cdr3_length: 12
d_call: .
j_call: TRBJ2-3
clone_size: .
cdr3_nt: TGTGCCACCGCGAGGAGCACAGATACGCAGTATTTT
cdr3_aa: CATARSTDTQYF

v_call: TRBV28
cdr3_length: 13
d_call: .
j_call: TRBJ2-3
clone_size: .
cdr3_nt: TGTGCCAGCACCTGGGGGGAGACAGATACGCAGTATTTT
cdr3_aa: CASTWGETDTQYF

v_call: TRBV19
cdr3_length: 16
d_call: .
j_call: TRBJ2-6
clone_size: .
cdr3_nt: TGTGCCAGTAGTATTAGGGGTTCCTCTGGGGCCAACGTCCTGACTTTC
cdr3_aa: CASSIRGSSGANVLTF

v_call: TRBV20-1
cdr3_length: 14
d_call: TRBD1
j_call: TRBJ2-7
clone_size: .
cdr3_nt: TGCAGTGCTAGTGTCGGGACAGGGTCCCAAGAGCAGTACTTC
cdr3_aa: CSASVGTGSQEQYF

v_call: TRBV9
cdr3_length: 13
d_call: TRBD2
j_call: TRBJ2-7
clone_size: .
cdr3_nt: TGTGCCAGCAGCAGCGGGAGTGCCTACGAGCAGTACTTC
cdr3_aa: CASSSGSAYEQYF

v_call: TRBV30
cdr3_length: 12
d_call: .
j_call: TRBJ1-1
clone_size: .
cdr3_nt: TGTGCCTGGCGACATACGAACACTGAAGCTTTCTTT
cdr3_aa: CAWRHTNTEAFF

v_call: TRBV28
cdr3_length: 12
d_call: .
j_call: TRBJ1-4
clone_size: few
cdr3_nt: TGTGCCAGCAGTGGCCCCAATGAAAAACTGTTTTTT
cdr3_aa: CASSGPNEKLFF

v_call: TRBV5-1
cdr3_length: 16
d_call: TRBD2
j_call: TRBJ2-5
clone_size: .
cdr3_nt: TGCGCCAGCAGGACACGACTAGCGGGACTTCAAGAGACCCAGTACTTC
cdr3_aa: CASRTRLAGLQETQYF

v_call: TRBV10-3
cdr3_length: 14
d_call: TRBD2
j_call: TRBJ2-3
clone_size: .
cdr3_nt: TGTGCTATCCAGACTAGCGAATACACAGATACGCAGTATTTT
cdr3_aa: CAIQTSEYTDTQYF

v_call: TRBV19
cdr3_length: 15
d_call: .
j_call: TRBJ1-2
clone_size: .
cdr3_nt: TGTGCCAGTAGTCCCCGGGGAGGGAGAAACTATGGCTACACCTTC
cdr3_aa: CASSPRGGRNYGYTF

v_call: TRBV3-1/TRBV3-2
cdr3_length: 15
d_call: TRBD2
j_call: TRBJ2-7
clone_size: .
cdr3_nt: TGTGCCAGCAGCCGACTAGCGGGAGACTACTACGAGCAGTACTTC
cdr3_aa: CASSRLAGDYYEQYF

v_call: TRBV7-6
cdr3_length: 17
d_call: .
j_call: TRBJ1-2
clone_size: .
cdr3_nt: TGTGCCAGCAGCGGTCGGGACAACCAACTTGGCGGCTATGGCTACACCTTC
cdr3_aa: CASSGRDNQLGGYGYTF

v_call: TRBV5-1
cdr3_length: 13
d_call: .
j_call: TRBJ1-4
clone_size: .
cdr3_nt: TGCGCCAGCAGCTTGGCCAATCCAGAAAAACTGTTTTTT
cdr3_aa: CASSLANPEKLFF

v_call: TRBV3-1/TRBV3-2
cdr3_length: 15
d_call: TRBD2
j_call: TRBJ2-7
clone_size: .
cdr3_nt: TGTGCCAGCAGCCAGGCTAGCGGAGGGGCCTACGAGCAGTACTTC
cdr3_aa: CASSQASGGAYEQYF

v_call: TRBV19
cdr3_length: 13
d_call: TRBD1
j_call: TRBJ1-1
clone_size: .
cdr3_nt: TGTGCCAGCAAGCGACAGGGGGACACTGAAGCTTTCTTT
cdr3_aa: CASKRQGDTEAFF

v_call: TRBV6-5
cdr3_length: 15
d_call: TRBD2
j_call: TRBJ2-7
clone_size: few
cdr3_nt: TGTGCCAGCAGTTACGCTAGCGGGAGTGGGAACGAGCAGTACTTC
cdr3_aa: CASSYASGSGNEQYF

v_call: TRBV12-3/TRBV12-4
cdr3_length: 12
d_call: .
j_call: TRBJ1-1
clone_size: .
cdr3_nt: TGTGCCAGCAGTTTATGGCAAACTGAAGCTTTCTTT
cdr3_aa: CASSLWQTEAFF

v_call: TRBV19
cdr3_length: 15
d_call: TRBD1
j_call: TRBJ1-5
clone_size: .
cdr3_nt: TGTGCCAGTAGTTGGGGACAGGGGTTTCGTCAGCCCCAGCATTTT
cdr3_aa: CASSWGQGFRQPQHF

v_call: TRBV6-5
cdr3_length: 15
d_call: .
j_call: TRBJ1-1
clone_size: .
cdr3_nt: TGTGCCAGCAGATGGGGAGGGGCGATGAACACTGAAGCTTTCTTT
cdr3_aa: CASRWGGAMNTEAFF

v_call: TRBV19
cdr3_length: 15
d_call: .
j_call: TRBJ2-7
clone_size: .
cdr3_nt: TGTGCCAGTAGTATCGGCAGACAACACTCCTACGAGCAGTACTTC
cdr3_aa: CASSIGRQHSYEQYF

v_call: TRBV15
cdr3_length: 15
d_call: .
j_call: TRBJ1-5
clone_size: .
cdr3_nt: TGTGCCACCAGCAGAGTATCAGGGGTGGGTCAGCCCCAGCATTTT
cdr3_aa: CATSRVSGVGQPQHF